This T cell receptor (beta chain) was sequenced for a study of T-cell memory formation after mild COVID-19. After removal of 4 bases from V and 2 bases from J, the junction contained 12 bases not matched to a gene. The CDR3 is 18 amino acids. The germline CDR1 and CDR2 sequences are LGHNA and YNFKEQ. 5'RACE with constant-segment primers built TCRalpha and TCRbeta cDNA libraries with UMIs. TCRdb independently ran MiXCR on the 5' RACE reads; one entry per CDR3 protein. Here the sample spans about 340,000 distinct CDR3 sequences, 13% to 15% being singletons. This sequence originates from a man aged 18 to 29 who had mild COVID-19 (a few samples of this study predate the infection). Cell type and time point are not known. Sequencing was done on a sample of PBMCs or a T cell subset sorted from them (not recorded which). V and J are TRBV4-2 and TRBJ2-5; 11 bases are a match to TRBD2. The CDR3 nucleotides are TGTGCCAGCAGCCCCACCACTAGCGGGGGCCATACTCAAGAGACCCAGTACTTC. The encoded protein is CASSPTTSGGHTQETQYF.